These 21 T cell receptor beta chains came from one sample sequenced in a study of T cell changes during pregnancy in multiple sclerosis (dated by TCRdb to between 2018 and 2021). Library construction relied on the immunoSEQ multiplex PCR assay. Not all clones reach the TCRdb copy of this immuneACCESS table, which keeps in-frame sequences only. Checked studies attribute under half of the gap to unresolved V genes and leave the rest unexplained. The sample table records approximately 39,000 clones; approximately 92% of these occur just once. The ten largest clonotypes hold around 1.3% of the sample. Source material: PBMCs (not recorded whether the cells were cultured). Receptors were obtained from a female donor with multiple sclerosis, enrolled in a pregnancy study.

The chain is built from TRBV9 and TRBJ1-1, with 7 bases matching TRBD1. CDR3 length: 16 amino acids. Germline V gives CDR1 SGDLS, CDR2 YYNGEE. Germline trimming cut 4 bases from V and 5 bases from J; bases unmatched to any gene: 14. The CDR3 coding sequence is TGTGCCAGCAGCCCACTTGTAGGGCAGGGGGGGACTGAAGCTTTCTTT. Translating gives CASSPLVGQGGTEAFF.

This clone appeared once. The V gene is TRBV14, the J gene TRBJ1-1; D not resolved. Trimming left V 5 bases short and J 10 bases short, with 14 bases between. This CDR3 comprises 12 residues. Germline assignment: CDR1 SGHDN and CDR2 FVKESK. The CDR3 spells CASSVVGRGAFF. CDR3 sequence (DNA): TGTGCCAGCAGCGTCGTCGGGCGTGGAGCTTTCTTT.

This clone turned up a few times. This sequence joins TRBV29-1 and TRBJ1-2, with D possibly matching TRBD1 (5 bases). The germline CDR1 and CDR2 sequences are SQVTM and ANQGSEA. V was clipped by 0 bases and J by 8 bases, with 13 bases between them. The CDR3 has 13 amino acids. CDR3 protein: CSVEEGRGGGYTF. As DNA, the CDR3 is TGCAGCGTTGAAGAGGGGAGGGGAGGAGGCTACACCTTC.

Details on this clone: The same CDR3 arises from other DNA sequences in this sample as well. This rearrangement joins TRBV30 to TRBJ1-2; D remains unclear. The germline V gene has CDR1 GTSNPN and CDR2 SVGIG (reference sequence). The germline V and J ends were trimmed by 4 bases and 2 bases, with 8 bases remaining between them. The CDR3 totals 12 residues. The CDR3 coding sequence is TGTGCCTGGATCCTGGCCAACTATGGCTACACCTTC. Its protein product is CAWILANYGYTF.

The chain employs TRBV28 and TRBJ2-1; TRBD2 matches at 7 bases. V gave up 10 bases and J gave up 6 bases; unmatched junction bases: 6. Germline V gives CDR1 MDHEN, CDR2 SYDVKM. CDR3 size: 12 residues. Here the CDR3 reads CATSLAGNEQFF. CDR3 coding DNA: TGTGCCACATCGTTAGCGGGCAATGAGCAGTTCTTC.

The chain uses TRBV2 and TRBJ1-5, with unresolved D. The ends were cut back, 6 bases at V and 3 bases at J, with 6 bases in the middle. The V gene's germline CDR1 is SNHLY and CDR2 FYNNEI. The length of the CDR3 is 12 residues. CDR3 protein: CASSGNNQPQHF. CDR3 nucleotides: TGTGCCAGCAGCGGGAACAATCAGCCCCAGCATTTT.

The chain couples TRBV5-6 to TRBJ2-5, with 15 nucleotides matching TRBD2. CDR1 is SGHDT, CDR2 YYEEEE, per germline. Trimming at V came to 4 bases and at J to 9 bases, leaving 4 bases not matched to a gene. CDR3 length equals 14 residues. The CDR3 nucleotides read TGTGCCAGCAGCCGCGGACTAGCGGGGGGGGCCCAGTACTTC. Its translation is CASSRGLAGGAQYF.

The chain uses TRBV6-1 and TRBJ1-1, with D perhaps matching TRBD1 (5 bases). The CDR3 is made up of 15 amino acids. Per germline, CDR1 MNHNS and CDR2 SASEGT. Trimming removed 4 bases at V and 5 bases at J, with 17 bases between. CDR3 DNA: TGTGCCAGCAGTGTTGGAGAGGGGTATGGGACTGAAGCTTTCTTT. It encodes CASSVGEGYGTEAFF.

The chain recombines TRBV6-1 with TRBJ2-2, with D perhaps given as TRBD1 or TRBD2 (5 bases each). V was trimmed by 11 bases and J by 5 bases, leaving 12 bases between them. Per germline, CDR1 MNHNS and CDR2 SASEGT. This CDR3 is 12 amino acids long. CDR3 bases: TGTGCCGCCGGGGCCAGGACCGGGGAGCTGTTTTTT. Protein sequence: CAAGARTGELFF.

The V and J genes are TRBV4-1 and TRBJ2-3; no firm D call. The V gene lost 4 bases and the J gene lost 0 bases, with 14 bases spanning the gap. CDR3 size: 16 residues. Germline V gives CDR1 MGHRA, CDR2 YSYEKL. CDR3 region: CASSRVNQRSTDTQYF. As DNA, the CDR3 is TGCGCCAGCAGCCGTGTAAACCAGCGTAGCACAGATACGCAGTATTTT.

J is TRBJ2-1 and V is TRBV18; 11 bases fit TRBD2. Germline V CDR1 and CDR2: KGHSH, LQKENI. V was pared by 0 bases and J by 8 bases, with 6 bases of the junction left unmatched. The CDR3 has 16 amino acids. The CDR3 region is CASSPPSSGRTDEQFF. The CDR3 region has the DNA TGTGCCAGCTCACCACCGTCTAGCGGGAGGACGGATGAGCAGTTCTTC. Full variable domain (missing parts from reference TRBV18 and TRBJ2-1): NAGVMQNPRHLVRRRGQEARLRCSPMKGHSHVYWYRQLPEEGLKFMVYLQKENIIDESGMPKERFSAEFPKEGPSILRIQQVVRGDSAAYFCASSPPSSGRTDEQFFGPGTRLTVL.

J is TRBJ2-7 and V is TRBV13, with D unresolved. The length of the CDR3 is 12 residues. Germline V lookup: CDR1 PRHDT, CDR2 FYEKMQ (reference sequence). V gave up 1 base and J gave up 6 bases, with 7 bases separating them. The CDR3 DNA reads as TGTGCCAGCAGCTTAGAGGGTGGCGAGCAGTACTTC. Residues: CASSLEGGEQYF.

The gene calls are TRBV28 and TRBJ1-2; 11 bases align to TRBD1. Germline V gene lookup returns CDR1 MDHEN and CDR2 SYDVKM. V lost 4 bases, J lost 4 bases, and 11 bases stayed unmatched. The CDR3 length is 17 residues. The CDR3 nucleotides are TGTGCCAGCAGTTCCACCCCGGGACAGGGGGAAGGCTATGGCTACACCTTC. Translating it yields CASSSTPGQGEGYGYTF.

The V and J genes are TRBV5-4 and TRBJ2-1, with TRBD2 identical over 12 bases. The CDR3 is 14 amino acids. Per the germline V gene, CDR1 is SGHNT and CDR2 is YYREEE (reference sequence). V lost 4 bases and J lost 8; bases outside the gene matches: 4. In DNA, the CDR3 is TGTGCCAGCAGCCGACTAGCGGGAGACTATGAGCAGTTCTTC. It yields the protein CASSRLAGDYEQFF.

V and J are TRBV2 and TRBJ1-1; D unresolved. In germline, CDR1 is SNHLY, CDR2 FYNNEI. CDR3 size: 11 residues. CDR3 DNA sequence: TGTGCTAGCGGGGAGGGCACTGAAGCTTTCTTT. Its protein is CASGEGTEAFF.

The rearrangement links TRBV4-3 to TRBJ2-7; maybe TRBD1 (6 bases). The CDR3 sequence is 15 residues long. V lost 0 bases and J 9 bases, leaving 18 bases between the germline ends. The germline CDR1 and CDR2 sequences are LGHNA and YSLEER. DNA of the CDR3: TGCGCCAGCAGCCAAGATGGCGGCAGGGGAACAGTGCAGTACTTC. Its protein product is CASSQDGGRGTVQYF.

This chain links TRBV18 with TRBJ2-3; D is undetermined. CDR1 is KGHSH, CDR2 LQKENI, per germline. Trimming removed 0 bases from V and 6 bases from J, with 16 bases in between. The CDR3 runs to 16 residues. The CDR3 sequence is CASSPPATEFYDTQYF. CDR3 in DNA: TGTGCCAGCTCACCACCTGCGACCGAATTCTACGATACGCAGTATTTT.

This rearrangement joins TRBV11-3 to TRBJ2-7, with no clear D. Germline V gives CDR1 SGHNT, CDR2 YENEEA. The V gene lost 5 bases and the J gene lost 4 bases, with 9 bases spanning the gap. This CDR3 spans 12 amino acids. In DNA, the CDR3 is TGTGCCAGCAGCCTGCCGTTTTACGAGCAGTACTTC. Protein product: CASSLPFYEQYF.

This clone was seen a single time. The chain has TRBV5-6 and TRBJ2-7; D unclear. The CDR3 is made up of 15 amino acids. The germline CDR1 and CDR2 sequences are SGHDT and YYEEEE. The V end lost 4 bases, the J end lost 3 bases, and 17 bases lay between the germline ends. The DNA of the CDR3 is TGTGCCAGCAGCCGCTTTTCGGTCGGAAACTACGAGCAGTACTTC. Amino acids: CASSRFSVGNYEQYF.

This chain connects TRBV18 to TRBJ1-2, with D tentatively TRBD1 (5 bases). The CDR3 covers 14 residues. The germline CDR1 and CDR2 sequences are KGHSH and LQKENI. The V gene lost 3 bases and the J gene lost 6 bases, with 14 bases spanning the gap. CDR3 bases: TGTGCCAGCTCACCCTTGGGGGGGACGGATGGCTACACCTTC. This sequence encodes CASSPLGGTDGYTF.

The rearrangement uses TRBV25-1 and TRBJ2-5; 8 positions match TRBD1. Germline CDR1 MGHDK, CDR2 SYGVNS. V shed 4 bases, J shed 5 bases, and the junction held 0 bases outside the gene matches. This CDR3 spans 12 amino acids. CDR3 residues: CASSGQGETQYF. CDR3 coding DNA: TGTGCCAGCAGTGGACAGGGGGAGACCCAGTACTTC.